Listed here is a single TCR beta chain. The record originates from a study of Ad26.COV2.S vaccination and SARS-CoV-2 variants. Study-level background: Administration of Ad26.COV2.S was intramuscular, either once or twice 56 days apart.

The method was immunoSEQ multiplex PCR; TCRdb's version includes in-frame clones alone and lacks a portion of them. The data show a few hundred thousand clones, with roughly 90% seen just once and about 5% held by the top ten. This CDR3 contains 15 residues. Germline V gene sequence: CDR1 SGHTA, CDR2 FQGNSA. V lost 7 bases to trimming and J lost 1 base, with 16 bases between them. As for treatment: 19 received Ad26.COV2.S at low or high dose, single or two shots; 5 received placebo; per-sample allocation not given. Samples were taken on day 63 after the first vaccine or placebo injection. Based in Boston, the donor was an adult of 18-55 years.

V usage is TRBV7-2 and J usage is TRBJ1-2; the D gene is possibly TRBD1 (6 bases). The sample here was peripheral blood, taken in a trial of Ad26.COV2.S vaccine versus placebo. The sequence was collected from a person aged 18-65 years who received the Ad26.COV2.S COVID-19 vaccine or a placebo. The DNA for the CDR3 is TGTGCCAGCACCCACGCTGGAGGGGGTAACTATGGCTACACCTTC. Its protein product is CASTHAGGGNYGYTF.